These 19 T cell receptor beta chains originate from one sample sequenced in a study of cytomegalovirus exposure and HLA in healthy donors. Primers: 60 Vbeta forward and 13 Jbeta reverse. The assay was immunoSEQ multiplex PCR, and TCRdb's table has in-frame clones only and misses some. Among roughly 45,000 clones listed, 60% to 80% were seen once. Sequenced sample: PBMCs. These receptors were obtained from a man aged 30 to 45 in good health and CMV-seronegative.

The chain carries TRBV7-2 and TRBJ2-1; TRBD2 matches 9 bases. CDR3 length: 17 amino acids. The ends lost 5 bases at V and 6 bases at J; junction bases unmatched: 14. From germline, CDR1 is SGHTA and CDR2 FQGNSA. The CDR3 protein is CASSAGASGIISNEQFF. The CDR3 DNA is TGTGCCAGCAGCGCGGGGGCTAGCGGGATCATAAGCAATGAGCAGTTCTTC.

V and J are TRBV6-5 and TRBJ2-7; tentatively, D is TRBD2 (5 bases). This CDR3 is 14 amino acids long. The V end lost 0 bases, the J end lost 3 bases, and 9 bases lay between the germline ends. Per the germline V gene, CDR1 is MNHEY and CDR2 is SVGAGI. DNA for the CDR3: TGTGCCAGCAGTTACTCCGGGGTCTTCTACGAGCAGTACTTC. Translating gives CASSYSGVFYEQYF.

The chain is built from TRBV27 and TRBJ2-7; 10 nucleotides align to TRBD2. Germline CDR1 MNHEY, CDR2 SMNVEV (reference sequence). The CDR3 is 14 residues long. V was pared by 5 bases and J by 7 bases, with 8 bases of the junction left unmatched. In nucleotides, the CDR3 is TGTGCCAGCAGTAATCTAGCGGGAGTCAGTGAGCAGTACTTC. Amino acid sequence: CASSNLAGVSEQYF.

Only a few counts were recorded for this clone. The rearrangement joins TRBV7-9 to TRBJ2-5; a weak D match, TRBD2 (5 bases). This CDR3 has 14 residues. The V end was cut by 3 bases, the J end by 2 bases, with 10 bases between. Germline CDR1 reads SEHNR; CDR2 reads FQNEAQ (reference sequence). The CDR3 sequence: CASSLAGGQETQYF. In DNA form, the CDR3 reads TGTGCCAGCAGCTTGGCCGGAGGTCAAGAGACCCAGTACTTC.

The CDR3 DNA sequence: TGTGCCAGCAGTCGGGACAGGAATTTGGATACGCAGTATTTT. It codes for CASSRDRNLDTQYF. The rearrangement links TRBV2 to TRBJ2-3; 8 bases map to TRBD1. CDR1 and CDR2 (germline): SNHLY, FYNNEI. The CDR3 spans 14 residues. Germline trimming cut 5 bases from V and 6 bases from J; bases unmatched to any gene: 7.

This clone was seen a handful of times. The genes are TRBV9 and TRBJ2-7; weak D call: TRBD1 (6 bases). Germline V gene data show CDR1 as SGDLS and CDR2 as YYNGEE. V lost 0 bases to trimming and J lost 7 bases, with 17 bases between them. This CDR3 is 15 amino acids long. The CDR3 bases are TGTGCCAGCAGCGTAGGCCCGGACAGACTTGAGGAGCAGTACTTC. Protein product: CASSVGPDRLEEQYF.

The V gene is TRBV28, the J gene TRBJ2-5; perhaps TRBD1 as D (6 bases). With the DNA end fitting TRBJ2-7 better, the J assignment may be wrong. This CDR3 spans 14 amino acids. The germline CDR1 and CDR2 sequences are MDHEN and SYDVKM. CDR3 amino acids: CASSLDSWAYEQYF. DNA for the CDR3: TGTGCCAGCAGTCTGGACAGTTGGGCCTACGAGCAGTACTTC.

The chain carries TRBV9 and TRBJ2-2; 8 bases are a match to TRBD1. The junction had 11 bases not matched to a gene; V was cut back by 0 bases and J by 7 bases. CDR1 SGDLS and CDR2 YYNGEE come from the germline V gene. The CDR3 is made up of 17 amino acids. CDR3 sequence (DNA): TGTGCCAGCAGCGTAGTCGGCCAGGGGGCGCGTAACGGGGAGCTGTTTTTT. Translating gives CASSVVGQGARNGELFF.

The table lists this clone with a few counts. The V call is TRBV9, the J call TRBJ1-1; a weak D match, TRBD1 (6 bases). Germline values: CDR1 SGDLS, CDR2 YYNGEE. This CDR3 is 15 amino acids long. The V and J ends lost 4 bases and 5 bases respectively, with 18 bases between them. The CDR3 here is CASSTGSSWGTEAFF. In DNA form, the CDR3 reads TGTGCCAGCAGCACAGGGTCGTCATGGGGTACTGAAGCTTTCTTT.

The V call is TRBV6-5, the J call TRBJ1-2; no clear D gene. Germline V gene lookup returns CDR1 MNHEY and CDR2 SVGAGI. The CDR3 consists of 13 residues. Trimming took 4 bases from V and 9 from J, leaving 15 bases between them. In DNA, the CDR3 is TGTGCCAGCAGTTTCACCGAGGAGGATAGCTACACCTTC. It translates to CASSFTEEDSYTF.

The chain combines TRBV5-5 with TRBJ2-6; TRBD1 is a possible D gene (6 bases). CDR1 is SGHKS, CDR2 YYEKEE, per germline (reference sequence). The CDR3 is 18 residues long. V dropped 0 bases and J dropped 0 bases, with 13 bases sitting between them. The CDR3: CASSLGQTGRSGANVLTF. The CDR3 nucleotides are TGTGCCAGCAGCTTGGGGCAGACAGGCCGCTCTGGGGCCAACGTCCTGACTTTC. Together with reference TRBV5-5 and TRBJ2-6, the CDR3 gives the full variable domain: DAGVTQSPTHLIKTRGQQVTLRCSPISGHKSVSWYQQVLGQGPQFIFQYYEKEERGRGNFPDRFSARQFPNYSSELNVNALLLGDSALYLCASSLGQTGRSGANVLTFGAGSRLTVL.

In DNA, the CDR3 is TGTGCCAGCAGTTTGTCAGGGCAGTCGGTAGGCTACACCTTC. Residues: CASSLSGQSVGYTF. V and J are TRBV27 and TRBJ1-2; a possible D gene is TRBD1 (5 bases). CDR1 MNHEY and CDR2 SMNVEV come from the germline V gene (reference sequence). V shed 3 bases and J shed 8 bases, with 16 bases lying between them. CDR3 length: 14 amino acids.

V is TRBV6-1 and J is TRBJ2-2, with 8 bases aligning to TRBD1. Per germline, CDR1 MNHNS and CDR2 SASEGT. This CDR3 comprises 14 residues. The J segment lost 6 bases and the V segment lost 6 bases, leaving 6 bases of the junction unmatched. CDR3 protein: CASRQGALPGELFF. The CDR3 coding sequence is TGTGCCAGCAGGCAGGGGGCCCTCCCCGGGGAGCTGTTTTTT.

The chain carries TRBV29-1 and TRBJ1-2; 12 bases line up with TRBD1. The J segment lost 4 bases and the V segment lost 6 bases, leaving 18 bases of the junction unmatched. CDR3 size: 18 residues. CDR1 and CDR2 from the germline V gene are SQVTM and ANQGSEA. Here the CDR3 DNA reads TGCAGCGTGGGAGTGAAAGTCGGGACAGGGGGCGCGGGCTATGGCTACACCTTC. Translation gives CSVGVKVGTGGAGYGYTF.

This chain joins TRBV12-5 and TRBJ2-3; 10 nucleotides match TRBD1. CDR1 is LGHNT, CDR2 FRNRAP, per germline. This CDR3 has 19 amino acids. V gave up 5 bases and J gave up 2 bases; unmatched junction bases: 16. The CDR3 region is CASGPRPLGGTGDTDTQYF. CDR3 DNA sequence: TGTGCTAGTGGTCCACGACCGCTTGGCGGGACAGGGGACACAGATACGCAGTATTTT.

This clone was found once. CDR3 bases: TGCGCCAGCAGTTTAAATCCGGACAGCTCCTACGAGCAGTACTTC. This sequence encodes CASSLNPDSSYEQYF. The chain carries TRBV4-3 and TRBJ2-7; maybe TRBD1 (6 bases). This CDR3 is 15 amino acids long. Germline V gene lookup returns CDR1 LGHNA and CDR2 YSLEER. Trimming removed 6 bases from V and 0 bases from J, with 15 bases in between.

This clone was observed a few times. CDR3 residues: CASSQSDSAGYEQYF. The CDR3 region has the DNA TGTGCCAGCAGCCAATCCGACAGTGCCGGCTACGAGCAGTACTTC. V is TRBV4-2 and J is TRBJ2-7, with D possibly TRBD1 on 5 matching bases. V gave up 2 bases and J gave up 3 bases, with 14 bases separating them. The CDR3 sequence is 15 residues long. In germline, CDR1 is LGHNA, CDR2 YNFKEQ.

The rearrangement uses TRBV30 and TRBJ2-5, with 7 bases matching TRBD1. The CDR3 totals 14 residues. J lost 1 base, V lost 0 bases, and 2 bases had no gene match. Germline CDR1 and CDR2: GTSNPN and SVGIG (reference sequence). The CDR3 sequence is CAWSVGGSQETQYF. CDR3 DNA sequence: TGTGCCTGGAGTGTAGGGGGCAGCCAAGAGACCCAGTACTTC.

CDR3 region: CASRPTGATEAFF. DNA of the CDR3: TGTGCCAGCAGACCCACAGGGGCCACTGAAGCTTTCTTT. The chain uses TRBV2 and TRBJ1-1, with 7 bases fitting TRBD1. Unmatched junction bases numbered 5, after V lost 6 bases and J lost 4 bases. The germline CDR1 and CDR2 sequences are SNHLY and FYNNEI. CDR3 size: 13 residues.